This T cell receptor beta chain is from a study of T cell repertoires in aging, cancer and after chemotherapy. In the study overall: Glioblastoma patients receiving temozolomide-based therapy gave paired samples before and after chemotherapy.

Study-level results: Untreated cancer patients had significantly lower blood TCR diversity than age-matched healthy donors. In each cancer cohort, median generation probability increased across chemotherapy, suggesting thymic output rebounded. Loss of evenness, beyond lost richness, contributed to age-related TCR diversity decline in cancer patients.

The template was genomic DNA from peripheral blood, not RNA. A mixed TRB-A/B primer pool amplified rearranged TRB by multiplex touch-down PCR. MiXCR was run by TCRdb on the multiplex PCR reads, yielding one entry per CDR3 protein. Of over a thousand distinct CDR3 sequences detected, under 30% appear once; the ten largest clones hold around 70%. As concerns this clonotype: The target antigen is unknown.

Looked up from germline, CDR1 is DFQATT and CDR2 is SNEGSKA (reference sequence). The CDR3 length is 13 residues. Trimming took 3 bases from V and 3 from J; bases not matched to a gene: 1. Input material: blood. This sequence was found in a human donor with a solid tumor. V and J are TRBV20-1 and TRBJ1-1; 10 nucleotides align to TRBD1. The CDR3 loop is CSARGTGDTEAFF. CDR3 DNA: TGCAGTGCTAGGGGGACAGGGGACACTGAAGCTTTCTTT.